These 15 T cell receptor beta chains share one sample of origin, sequenced in a study of T cells after posttransplantation cyclophosphamide. Here immunoSEQ multiplex PCR was the method, and the copy in TCRdb shows in-frame clones only, minus some. The sample contains 40,000 to 60,000 clones, none occurring once; about 2% lies in the top ten. Sequenced material: PBMCs. The receptors stem from a man aged 35 to 55 in good health, CMV-negative, and a related stem cell transplant donor.

This clone was recorded many times. V is TRBV28 and J is TRBJ2-7; a weak D match, TRBD1 (6 bases). This CDR3 region has 14 residues. V was trimmed by 6 bases and J by 3 bases, leaving 15 bases between them. Germline-derived CDR1 and CDR2 are MDHEN and SYDVKM. This CDR3 is CASRFLGAGYEQYF. CDR3 DNA: TGTGCCAGCAGATTCTTGGGGGCTGGCTACGAGCAGTACTTC.

This clone appeared many times. The rearrangement uses TRBV9 and TRBJ2-1, with 11 bases matching TRBD2. The CDR3 consists of 15 residues. CDR1 and CDR2 from the germline V gene are SGDLS and YYNGEE. After removal of 5 bases from V and 4 bases from J, the junction contained 5 bases not matched to a gene. Written as DNA, the CDR3 is TGTGCCAGCAGTGCCGGGACTAGCGGATACAATGAGCAGTTCTTC. Translation gives CASSAGTSGYNEQFF.

This clone came up a few times. The rearrangement uses TRBV6-1 and TRBJ1-1; the D is unclear. V shed 7 bases and J shed 1 base, with 13 bases lying between them. Germline V gene sequence: CDR1 MNHNS, CDR2 SASEGT. The CDR3 totals 14 residues. DNA of the CDR3: TGTGCCAGCATAAGGGAGGGTACGAACACTGAAGCTTTCTTT. Protein sequence: CASIREGTNTEAFF.

This clone was recorded at least ten times. The V gene is TRBV13, the J gene TRBJ2-7; D is ambiguous. V lost 6 bases and J 2 bases, leaving 14 bases between the germline ends. CDR1 is PRHDT and CDR2 is FYEKMQ in the germline V gene (reference sequence). The CDR3 consists of 14 residues. CDR3 in amino acids: CASSDAGSPYEQYF. The CDR3 DNA sequence: TGTGCCAGCAGTGACGCAGGCTCACCCTACGAGCAGTACTTC. The full variable domain, its missing parts supplied by reference TRBV13 and TRBJ2-7, is AAGVIQSPRHLIKEKRETATLKCYPIPRHDTVYWYQQGPGQDPQFLISFYEKMQSDKGSIPDRFSAQQFSDYHSELNMSSLELGDSALYFCASSDAGSPYEQYFGPGTRLTVT.

This clone was found many times. The J gene is TRBJ2-1, the V gene TRBV11-3; the match to TRBD1 covers 7 bases. Germline-derived CDR1 and CDR2 are SGHNT and YENEEA. This CDR3 contains 13 residues. V was clipped by 3 bases and J by 5 bases; unmatched bases: 1. CDR3 bases: TGTGCCAGCAGCTTCGGGACAGACAATGAGCAGTTCTTC. Translated: CASSFGTDNEQFF.

This clone has at least ten counts. DNA of the CDR3: TGTGCCAGCAGTTACTCAGGCAGCCAGGGGGCAAATGGCTACACCTTC. Amino acid sequence: CASSYSGSQGANGYTF. The chain carries TRBV6-6 and TRBJ1-2, with 8 bases identical to TRBD1. Trimming took 0 bases from V and 6 from J; bases not matched to a gene: 9. Germline CDR1 reads MNHNY; CDR2 reads SVGAGI (reference sequence). The CDR3 is 16 amino acids.

This clone was observed many times. The gene calls are TRBV9 and TRBJ2-3, with D perhaps matching TRBD1 (6 bases). V lost 0 bases to trimming and J lost 0 bases, with 8 bases between them. Germline CDR1 reads SGDLS; CDR2 reads YYNGEE. The CDR3 has 15 residues. CDR3 region: CASSVATGSTDTQYF. The DNA of the CDR3 is TGTGCCAGCAGCGTAGCCACAGGGAGCACAGATACGCAGTATTTT.

This clone has at least ten counts. The gene calls are TRBV28 and TRBJ2-3; 10 nucleotides line up with TRBD1. Germline V gene lookup returns CDR1 MDHEN and CDR2 SYDVKM. Trimming cost V 5 bases and J 3 bases; bases outside gene matches: 8. The CDR3 length is 16 residues. For the CDR3, the DNA is TGTGCCAGCAGTCCCGCGGGACAGGGGTGGACAGATACGCAGTATTTT. It is translated as CASSPAGQGWTDTQYF.

This clone came up a few times. The chain links TRBV6-1 to TRBJ1-6; D perhaps matches TRBD1 (6 bases). The germline gives CDR1 MNHNS, CDR2 SASEGT. Between the trimmed V and J ends, which lost 1 base and 9 bases, there was a span of 10 bases. CDR3 length equals 14 residues. CDR3 nucleotides: TGTGCCAGCAGTGAAGGGGGGCAGTTTTCACCCCTCCACTTT. This translates into CASSEGGQFSPLHF.

This clone came up a few times. The genes are TRBV16 and TRBJ2-5, with 9 bases matching TRBD1. With the DNA end fitting TRBJ2-7 better, the J assignment may be wrong. This CDR3 comprises 16 residues. CDR1 and CDR2 from the germline V gene are KGHSY and FQNENV. In DNA, the CDR3 is TGTGCCAGCAGCCAACAGGGGACAGGGTTGGTCTACGAGCAGTACTTC. Translated: CASSQQGTGLVYEQYF.

This clone was seen many times. In nucleotides, the CDR3 is TGTGCCAGCAGCCTCCCAGGGGGCTGGGATGGCTACACCTTC. It yields the protein CASSLPGGWDGYTF. The genes are TRBV7-2 and TRBJ1-2; 8 bases align to TRBD1. V gave up 5 bases and J gave up 6 bases; unmatched junction bases: 8. Germline CDR1 and CDR2: SGHTA and FQGNSA. The CDR3 totals 14 residues.

The sample holds many counts of this clone. The chain is built from TRBV28 and TRBJ2-2, with 10 bases lining up with TRBD1. Per germline, CDR1 MDHEN and CDR2 SYDVKM. After removal of 6 bases from V and 6 bases from J, the junction contained 10 bases not matched to a gene. The CDR3 runs to 16 residues. The DNA for the CDR3 is TGTGCCAGCAGACGATCCTGGGACAGGGGAGCCGGGGAGCTGTTTTTT. Translating it yields CASRRSWDRGAGELFF.

This clone was observed many times. This chain links TRBV28 with TRBJ1-1; D ambiguous. V lost 7 bases, J lost 5 bases, and 14 bases lay in between. CDR1 is MDHEN and CDR2 is SYDVKM in the germline V gene. CDR3 length equals 13 residues. CDR3 nucleotides: TGTGCCAGCAAGCCCTCCGGGAGAACTGAAGCTTTCTTT. This gives the protein CASKPSGRTEAFF.

This clone came up a few times. This same CDR3 is encoded by further DNA sequences in the sample. The rearrangement links TRBV28 to TRBJ2-2; 8 positions match TRBD1. This CDR3 is built from 14 residues. CDR1 is MDHEN, CDR2 SYDVKM, per germline. Trimming took 9 bases from V and 7 from J; bases not matched to a gene: 10. CDR3 nucleotide sequence: TGTGCCAGTAGTCTGGGACAGGTTAACGGGGAGCTGTTTTTT. Encoded protein: CASSLGQVNGELFF.

This clone has at least ten counts. The rearrangement links TRBV7-3 to TRBJ2-3, with a possible D match to TRBD1 (7 bases). Trimming stripped 4 bases from V and 6 bases from J, with 11 bases between. The germline V gene has CDR1 SGHTA and CDR2 FQGTGA. The CDR3 consists of 13 residues. The CDR3 DNA sequence: TGTGCCAGCAGCTCGACAGGGAGGGATACGCAGTATTTT. Amino acids: CASSSTGRDTQYF.